One sample yielded the 14 T cell receptor beta chains listed below, sequenced in a study of blood T cells in healthy people across ages. A sample-barcoded 5' primer and a J-beta primer mix were used in a second PCR of roughly 6 to 11 cycles. One entry per CDR3 protein, called by TCRdb with MiXCR from the 5' RACE reads. The sample holds roughly 800,000 distinct CDR3 sequences, more than 45% seen once. Sequenced sample: blood. The receptors here all came from a man between 25 and 39 years old in good health.

The J gene is TRBJ2-3, the V gene TRBV18, with D uncertain. There are 14 residues in the CDR3. Trimming pared 3 bases from V and 1 base from J, leaving 8 bases between. Germline CDR1 KGHSH, CDR2 LQKENI. CDR3 nucleotide sequence: TGTGCCAGCTCACCGATCCAGGGCACAGATACGCAGTATTTT. Translated, it gives CASSPIQGTDTQYF.

J is TRBJ2-5 and V is TRBV9, with 9 bases that match TRBD1. The CDR3 loop spans 14 amino acids. The J segment lost 5 bases and the V segment lost 3 bases, leaving 5 bases of the junction unmatched. CDR1 is SGDLS and CDR2 is YYNGEE in the germline V gene. The CDR3 loop is CASSGTGGTETQYF. The CDR3 nucleotides read TGTGCCAGCAGCGGCACAGGGGGCACGGAGACCCAGTACTTC.

This clonotype was detected a few times. This sequence joins TRBV5-1 and TRBJ1-4, with D unclear. V lost 5 bases and J lost 6, with 11 bases in between. There are 13 residues in the CDR3. The germline V gene has CDR1 SGHRS and CDR2 YFSETQ. CDR3 protein: CASSQVSDEKLFF. In DNA form, the CDR3 reads TGCGCCAGCAGTCAGGTCTCGGATGAAAAACTGTTTTTT.

The table lists this clonotype with a few counts. The CDR3 loop is CASSLRTTSTDTQYF. The CDR3 DNA follows: TGTGCCAGCAGTCTGAGGACGACTAGCACAGATACGCAGTATTTT. The V call is TRBV28, the J call TRBJ2-3; D not resolved. V gave up 5 bases and J gave up 0 bases, with 12 bases separating them. CDR3 size: 15 residues. CDR1 is MDHEN and CDR2 is SYDVKM in the germline V gene.

The rearrangement uses TRBV30 and TRBJ2-5; 8 bases are shared with TRBD2. J lost 0 bases, V lost 5 bases, and 2 bases had no gene match. The V gene's germline CDR1 is GTSNPN and CDR2 SVGIG (reference sequence). The CDR3 sequence is 13 residues long. The CDR3 DNA reads as TGTGCCTGGGAGCGGGGGTACCAAGAGACCCAGTACTTC. It codes for CAWERGYQETQYF.

V usage is TRBV6-2 or TRBV6-3 and J usage is TRBJ2-3; 11 positions agree with TRBD2. CDR1 is MNHEY and CDR2 is SVGEGT in the germline V gene. V trimming: 7 bases; J trimming: 8 bases; junction bases outside the gene matches: 23. The CDR3 sequence is 19 residues long. The CDR3 reads CASTLGRASGGSHVSTQYF. In DNA form, the CDR3 reads TGTGCCAGCACCCTCGGTCGGGCTAGCGGGGGGTCACATGTTTCTACGCAGTATTTT.

This clonotype was seen more than once but under ten times. The gene calls are TRBV20-1 and TRBJ2-4; D unclear. TRBJ2-7 explains the end of the DNA better; the J call may be wrong. CDR3 length: 11 amino acids. CDR1 is DFQATT and CDR2 is SNEGSKA in the germline V gene (reference sequence). CDR3 loop: CSAFTGDEQYF. CDR3 bases: TGCAGTGCTTTTACTGGTGACGAGCAGTACTTC.

The chain employs TRBV21-1 and TRBJ2-2; the table's TRBD1 call for D was not verified on the DNA. TRBV21-1 is classified as a pseudogene. The CDR3 length is 15 residues. The CDR3 sequence: CASSTVQGNTGELFF. The CDR3 nucleotides read TGTGCCAGCAGCACGGTCCAGGGTAACACCGGGGAGCTGTTTTTT.

The chain couples TRBV6-4 to TRBJ2-7; possibly TRBD1 or TRBD2 for D (5 bases each). V lost 7 bases to trimming and J lost 5 bases, with 18 bases between them. This CDR3 spans 14 amino acids. The germline V gene encodes CDR1 MRHNA and CDR2 SNTAGT. CDR3 coding DNA: TGTGCCAGCATGTGTGGGGGATCCATCCACGAGCAGTACTTC. Protein: CASMCGGSIHEQYF.

This clonotype was counted at least ten times. This chain links TRBV20-1 with TRBJ1-6; possible D gene TRBD1, 6 bases. Trimming cost V 4 bases and J 6 bases, with 10 bases left between them. The germline V gene has CDR1 DFQATT and CDR2 SNEGSKA (reference sequence). The CDR3 totals 13 residues. CDR3 sequence reads: CSATGQLNSPLHF. CDR3 coding DNA: TGCAGTGCTACTGGACAGCTTAATTCACCCCTCCACTTT.

There are a few counts of this clonotype. The chain combines TRBV18 with TRBJ2-1; D perhaps matches TRBD1 (5 bases). Germline V CDR1 and CDR2: KGHSH, LQKENI. This CDR3 is 17 amino acids long. With 6 bases removed from V and 1 base from J, the gap between germline ends came to 19 bases. This CDR3 is CASSRQAAGHSYNEQFF. The CDR3 DNA reads as TGTGCCAGCTCGCGCCAGGCGGCAGGGCATTCCTACAATGAGCAGTTCTTC.

This chain uses TRBV27 with TRBJ1-6, with D possibly being TRBD1 (6 bases). This CDR3 contains 16 residues. The germline V and J ends were trimmed by 2 bases and 2 bases, with 10 bases remaining between them. CDR1 and CDR2 from the germline V gene are MNHEY and SMNVEV (reference sequence). CDR3 DNA sequence: TGTGCCAGCAGTTTAGAGAGGACAGCCTATAATTCACCCCTCCACTTT. Translation: CASSLERTAYNSPLHF.

The gene calls are TRBV6-5 and TRBJ2-7; D unclear. Per the germline V gene, CDR1 is MNHEY and CDR2 is SVGAGI. Trimming left V 1 base short and J 3 bases short, with 10 bases between. The CDR3 runs to 14 residues. CDR3 sequence: CASSYYAGRYEQYF. Here the CDR3 DNA reads TGTGCCAGCAGTTACTATGCAGGTCGCTACGAGCAGTACTTC.

V is TRBV11-1 and J is TRBJ2-7; D ambiguous. The CDR3 is 16 residues long. V lost 5 bases, J lost 6 bases, and 23 bases lay in between. Germline V gene data show CDR1 as SGHAT and CDR2 as FQDESV (reference sequence). CDR3 sequence: CASSKWIGRSPTEQYF. The CDR3 nucleotides read TGTGCCAGCAGCAAATGGATAGGACGGTCCCCCACCGAGCAGTACTTC.